This TCR beta chain was obtained from a study of blood T cell repertoires in COVID-19 (dated by TCRdb to the early 2020s). About the investigation overall: Samples covering the acute and convalescent phases of COVID-19 were provided by collaborators in the United States, Italy and Spain. A de-identified subject ID, COVID-19 status, age in years and sex were almost always included in the sample metadata. The repertoires were made available in a free public database intended to serve as a resource for research on the immune response to SARS-CoV-2. Deeply sampled blood TCRbeta repertoires from subjects exposed to, actively infected with, or recovered from COVID-19 were included in the dataset. Where available, HLA class I and class II types were taken from metadata supplied by the sample provider and were not determined by assay-based typing. The material from the prospective study consisted of cDNA or gDNA derived from T cells, B-cell-depleted T cells, or PBMCs. The samples were drawn from the first 160 participants of the ongoing ImmuneRACE study and from roughly 1,300 subjects provided by 6 global collaborators.

CDR1 and CDR2, looked up from the germline V gene, are SGHTA and FQGTGA. Measured from the cysteine to the phenylalanine, the CDR3 is 17 residues long. The retained sequence is limited to the CDR3, 51 bases, with the frame set at the first base. Trimming removed 1 base from V and 3 bases from J, leaving 15 bases between the germline ends. TCRbeta CDR3 regions were amplified from genomic DNA by means of the immunoSEQ Assay, a bias-controlled multiplex PCR. Under the source paper's analysis protocol: Within the assay, amplification of reference gene primers was used to estimate how many nucleated cells each sample contained. To quantify the absolute abundance of each unique TCRbeta CDR3 rearrangement, sequence reads were collapsed and filtered. For each sample, productive Simpson clonality was calculated as the square root of Simpson's diversity index across productive rearrangements. TCRdb holds this immuneACCESS table with in-frame rearrangements only. Some clones are missing; in checked studies, unresolved V genes explain under half, and the rest has no known cause. Clonal size and the V and J genes are those of that table, whereas D and trimming came from the DNA. The sample table shows some 31,000 clones, and over 70% are seen once. The ten largest make up about 3.2% of the sample.

One collaborating source in Seattle enrolled patients during active infection and followed them longitudinally through the course of disease. Each collaborating institution followed its own protocols to collect whole blood in K2EDTA tubes. For TCRbeta analysis, collaborators shipped samples in one of three forms: frozen whole blood, isolated PBMCs, or DNA extracted from either of those sample types. Here is what the overall study found, with its caveats: The quantity of clinical and demographic metadata differed by source and by participant and was supplied without curation.

A remark on this clone: No antigen is known for it. It has no much larger one-base neighbor in the sample; base qualities were not kept.

The chain is made from TRBV7-3 and TRBJ2-2; the D segment could be TRBD1, given 6 matching bases. The origin of this receptor is a man between 70 and 80 years old with COVID-19, enrolled during active disease. The material sequenced was peripheral blood. The CDR3 sequence is CASSLKARGNHTGELFF. The bases are TGTGCCAGCAGCTTAAAGGCCAGGGGAAACCACACCGGGGAGCTGTTTTTT.